The 28 T cell receptor beta chains given below trace back to one sample, sequenced in a study of cytomegalovirus exposure and HLA in healthy donors. The PCR made use of 60 Vbeta and 13 Jbeta primers. Generated by immunoSEQ multiplex PCR, the TCRdb table keeps only in-frame clones and is missing some. The sample records 150,000 to 180,000 clones, approximately 80% being singletons. Specimen: PBMCs. Source of these receptors: a man aged 30 to 39 in good health and CMV-seropositive.

The chain has TRBV7-9 and TRBJ2-3, with a tentative D call TRBD2 (6 bases). CDR3 length: 15 amino acids. The germline gives CDR1 SEHNR, CDR2 FQNEAQ (reference sequence). Trimming took off 1 base at V and 1 base at J, with 9 bases between the two ends. Written as DNA, the CDR3 is TGTGCCAGCAGCTTAGAAGCGGGCCGCACAGATACGCAGTATTTT. Translation: CASSLEAGRTDTQYF.

The chain employs TRBV18 and TRBJ2-6, with D maybe TRBD1 (6 bases). CDR1 is KGHSH and CDR2 is LQKENI in the germline V gene. Trimming took off 1 base at V and 1 base at J, with 14 bases between the two ends. There are 18 residues in the CDR3. The CDR3 sequence is CASSPRADTGSGANVLTF. For the CDR3, the DNA is TGTGCCAGCTCACCACGGGCCGATACAGGGTCTGGGGCCAACGTCCTGACTTTC.

J is TRBJ2-5 and V is TRBV2; 9 bases are shared with TRBD2. After removal of 8 bases from V and 3 bases from J, the junction contained 7 bases not matched to a gene. Germline V CDR1 and CDR2: SNHLY, FYNNEI. The CDR3 extends over 14 amino acids. DNA for the CDR3: TGTGCCAGCGGAGCGGGAGGTTGGGAAGAGACCCAGTACTTC. Translating it yields CASGAGGWEETQYF.

The chain has TRBV28 and TRBJ2-1; a weak D match, TRBD2 (5 bases). V lost 2 bases, J lost 4 bases, and 12 bases lay in between. The CDR3 covers 15 residues. Germline assignment: CDR1 MDHEN and CDR2 SYDVKM. The CDR3 here is CASSLGGINYNEQFF. CDR3 nucleotides: TGTGCCAGCAGTTTAGGAGGAATTAATTACAATGAGCAGTTCTTC.

The chain links TRBV10-3 to TRBJ2-1; D perhaps matches TRBD2 (6 bases). This CDR3 has 13 amino acids. The germline V and J ends were trimmed by 5 bases and 8 bases, with 13 bases remaining between them. Germline V gene sequence: CDR1 ENHRY, CDR2 SYGVKD. Written as DNA, the CDR3 is TGTGCCATCAGTCCCGCCGGGAGTGATGAGCAGTTCTTC. It translates to CAISPAGSDEQFF.

The rearrangement uses TRBV4-1 and TRBJ2-5, with 7 positions matching TRBD2. The germline V gene has CDR1 MGHRA and CDR2 YSYEKL. V shed 3 bases and J 4 bases; nucleotides not matched to a gene: 5. The CDR3 sequence is 14 residues long. CDR3 loop: CASSHNWGGETQYF. The CDR3 DNA sequence: TGCGCCAGCAGCCACAACTGGGGGGGAGAGACCCAGTACTTC.

This clone was seen only once. This chain joins TRBV9 and TRBJ2-7, with TRBD1 matching over 8 bases. CDR1 and CDR2 from the germline V gene are SGDLS and YYNGEE. Trimming removed 3 bases from V and 5 bases from J; junction bases left unmatched: 7. The CDR3 length is 14 residues. The CDR3 DNA is TGTGCCAGCAGCGGAGGACAGGGTGGGCACGAGCAGTACTTC. Its translation is CASSGGQGGHEQYF.

The chain links TRBV5-6 to TRBJ2-7; TRBD1 matches at 8 bases. Germline trimming cut 4 bases from V and 2 bases from J; bases unmatched to any gene: 5. The CDR3 covers 14 residues. Per germline, CDR1 SGHDT and CDR2 YYEEEE. The CDR3 bases are TGTGCCAGCAGCGATGGACAGGGTCCCTACGAGCAGTACTTC. Its protein is CASSDGQGPYEQYF. Drawing the rest from reference TRBV5-6 and TRBJ2-7, the complete variable domain is DAGVTQSPTHLIKTRGQQVTLRCSPKSGHDTVSWYQQALGQGPQFIFQYYEEEERQRGNFPDRFSGHQFPNYSSELNVNALLLGDSALYLCASSDGQGPYEQYFGPGTRLTVT.

The rearrangement links TRBV7-2 to TRBJ2-5; 9 nucleotides match TRBD2. Trimming cost V 2 bases and J 8 bases; bases outside gene matches: 6. The length of the CDR3 is 14 residues. Per germline, CDR1 SGHTA and CDR2 FQGNSA. The CDR3 region has the DNA TGTGCCAGCAGCTTATCGACTAGCGGACAAACCCAGTACTTC. Protein sequence: CASSLSTSGQTQYF.

The chain combines TRBV18 with TRBJ1-1, with D perhaps matching TRBD1 (6 bases). This CDR3 comprises 13 residues. Trimming cost V 5 bases and J 6 bases, with 13 bases left between them. CDR1 and CDR2 (germline): KGHSH, LQKENI. CDR3 in DNA: TGTGCCAGCTCAGCTAGGACAGCCTCTGAAGCTTTCTTT. It translates to CASSARTASEAFF.

V usage is TRBV19 and J usage is TRBJ2-3, with D unclear. Germline CDR1 LNHDA, CDR2 SQIVND (reference sequence). The CDR3 runs 13 residues. The ends were cut back, 5 bases at V and 4 bases at J, with 10 bases in the middle. The CDR3 nucleotides read TGTGCCAGTAGTCCCACCACACCAGATACGCAGTATTTT. This sequence encodes CASSPTTPDTQYF.

The rearrangement links TRBV4-2 to TRBJ2-5; 7 nucleotides agree with TRBD1. Germline V gene data show CDR1 as LGHNA and CDR2 as YNFKEQ. V lost 4 bases, J lost 2 bases, and 7 bases stayed unmatched. The CDR3 has 15 amino acids. The CDR3 DNA follows: TGTGCCAGCAGCCCCGGGACAGCAACTCAAGAGACCCAGTACTTC. It specifies CASSPGTATQETQYF.

The chain employs TRBV5-1 and TRBJ2-1, with 10 bases that match TRBD1. The V and J ends lost 0 bases and 4 bases, in that order; junction bases with no gene match: 7. The CDR3 runs 17 residues. The V gene's germline CDR1 is SGHRS and CDR2 YFSETQ. The CDR3 nucleotides read TGCGCCAGCAGCTTGGGGACCCGACAGGGGGCTTACAATGAGCAGTTCTTC. Its translation: CASSLGTRQGAYNEQFF.

The chain recombines TRBV9 with TRBJ2-1; 8 nucleotides align to TRBD1. V dropped 3 bases and J dropped 2; count of bases not matched to a gene: 1. This CDR3 comprises 14 residues. CDR1 and CDR2 from the germline V gene are SGDLS and YYNGEE. The CDR3 region is CASSETGAYNEQFF. The DNA of the CDR3 is TGTGCCAGCAGCGAGACAGGGGCCTACAATGAGCAGTTCTTC.

The sample holds one count of this clone. The chain recombines TRBV23-1 with TRBJ2-2, with D perhaps TRBD2 (5 bases). TRBV23-1 has ORF status, its function being uncertain. The CDR3 contains 16 residues. Between the trimmed V and J ends, which lost 4 bases and 7 bases, there was a span of 19 bases. Here the CDR3 reads CASSPGFEGGNGELFF. The CDR3 DNA reads TGCGCCAGCAGTCCCGGCTTCGAGGGTGGCAACGGGGAGCTGTTTTTT.

The chain is built from TRBV29-1 and TRBJ2-7; tentative D call: TRBD2 (6 bases). The V end lost 0 bases, the J end lost 2 bases, and 23 bases lay between the germline ends. The CDR3 contains 18 residues. The germline CDR1 and CDR2 sequences are SQVTM and ANQGSEA. CDR3: CSVEDRASSGRGPYEQYF. Written as DNA, the CDR3 is TGCAGCGTTGAAGATCGGGCAAGCTCTGGGCGGGGTCCCTACGAGCAGTACTTC.

There are a few counts of this clone. This rearrangement joins TRBV6-6 to TRBJ1-1; D might be TRBD1 (5 bases). Germline V gene lookup returns CDR1 MNHNY and CDR2 SVGAGI (reference sequence). CDR3 length: 14 amino acids. Trimming pared 7 bases from V and 1 base from J, leaving 13 bases between. Here the CDR3 reads CASILGHPNTEAFF. The CDR3 DNA is TGTGCCAGCATCCTCGGACATCCGAACACTGAAGCTTTCTTT.

The chain is built from TRBV7-2 and TRBJ1-4; no clear D. Germline V gives CDR1 SGHTA, CDR2 FQGNSA. The CDR3 loop spans 16 amino acids. V lost 1 base to trimming and J lost 0 bases, with 9 bases between them. CDR3 bases: TGTGCCAGCAGCTTAGTATCCCAGACAACTAATGAAAAACTGTTTTTT. Encoded protein: CASSLVSQTTNEKLFF.

The chain uses TRBV7-6 and TRBJ1-1, with D possibly matching TRBD1 (5 bases). The CDR3 runs 15 residues. With 4 bases removed from V and 1 base from J, the gap between germline ends came to 13 bases. The germline V gene has CDR1 SGHVS and CDR2 FNYEAQ. CDR3 in DNA: TGTGCCAGCAGCTCAGGACATACAGCGAACACTGAAGCTTTCTTT. Its protein product is CASSSGHTANTEAFF.

V gene TRBV4-2 combines with J gene TRBJ1-5; D gene uncertain. Germline CDR1 LGHNA, CDR2 YNFKEQ. With 0 bases removed from V and 6 bases from J, the gap between germline ends came to 12 bases. The CDR3 contains 15 residues. The CDR3 region has the DNA TGTGCCAGCAGCCAAGATAGTGTCGGGTTTCAGCCCCAGCATTTT. Its protein product is CASSQDSVGFQPQHF.

This chain links TRBV9 with TRBJ2-7; a weak D match, TRBD2 (5 bases). V was clipped by 0 bases and J by 0 bases, with 13 bases between them. Germline V gene data show CDR1 as SGDLS and CDR2 as YYNGEE. This CDR3 comprises 16 residues. The CDR3 DNA sequence: TGTGCCAGCAGCGTAGGCCCTAGCACCAGCTCCTACGAGCAGTACTTC. Its protein product is CASSVGPSTSSYEQYF. The full variable domain, completed using reference TRBV9 and TRBJ2-7, is DSGVTQTPKHLITATGQRVTLRCSPRSGDLSVYWYQQSLDQGLQFLIQYYNGEERAKGNILERFSAQQFPDLHSELNLSSLELGDSALYFCASSVGPSTSSYEQYFGPGTRLTVT.

The V gene is TRBV19, the J gene TRBJ2-3; perhaps TRBD2 as D (5 bases). Germline CDR1 is LNHDA and CDR2 is SQIVND (reference sequence). The germline V and J ends were trimmed by 6 bases and 0 bases, with 13 bases remaining between them. There are 15 residues in the CDR3. The CDR3 region has the DNA TGTGCCAGTAGAAACGGACTGTCTAGCACAGATACGCAGTATTTT. This encodes CASRNGLSSTDTQYF.

The chain joins TRBV2 to TRBJ2-3; tentatively, D is TRBD1 (5 bases). CDR1 SNHLY and CDR2 FYNNEI come from the germline V gene. CDR3 size: 13 residues. V was pared by 6 bases and J by 1 base, with 8 bases between. The CDR3 bases are TGTGCCAGCAGGGGCAGGGGCACAGATACGCAGTATTTT. Encoded protein: CASRGRGTDTQYF.

The chain employs TRBV27 and TRBJ2-5, with D possibly TRBD1 on 6 matching bases. The V end was cut by 2 bases, the J end by 1 base, with 8 bases between. Germline-derived CDR1 and CDR2 are MNHEY and SMNVEV (reference sequence). The CDR3 loop spans 14 amino acids. The CDR3 nucleotides are TGTGCCAGCAGTTTAGGGGGCCTCCAAGAGACCCAGTACTTC. It translates to CASSLGGLQETQYF.

This chain uses TRBV6-5 with TRBJ2-5; maybe TRBD1 (6 bases). The germline gives CDR1 MNHEY, CDR2 SVGAGI. V was trimmed by 5 bases and J by 3 bases, leaving 13 bases between them. This CDR3 comprises 14 residues. CDR3 protein: CASSTPGQKETQYF. In DNA form, the CDR3 reads TGTGCCAGCAGTACTCCGGGACAAAAAGAGACCCAGTACTTC.

The chain recombines TRBV7-9 with TRBJ1-3, with 7 positions matching TRBD1. The CDR3 is 14 residues long. With V trimmed by 5 bases and J by 4 bases, 5 bases remained unmatched. Germline values: CDR1 SEHNR, CDR2 FQNEAQ (reference sequence). The CDR3 is CASSLDRPGNTIYF. The CDR3 region has the DNA TGTGCCAGCAGCCTGGACAGGCCCGGAAACACCATATATTTT.

This clone appeared a single time. The genes are TRBV10-1 and TRBJ2-7; tentatively, D is TRBD2 (7 bases). Germline lookup yields CDR1 WNHNN and CDR2 SYGVQD (reference sequence). V lost 3 bases to trimming and J lost 0 bases, with 15 bases between them. The CDR3 has 16 residues. The CDR3 here is CASSDGGGSYSYEQYF. Here the CDR3 DNA reads TGCGCCAGCAGTGACGGGGGCGGGAGCTACTCCTACGAGCAGTACTTC.

CDR3 nucleotides: TGTGCCAGGGAGAAGGTCTCTGGGGCCAACGTCCTGACTTTC. The encoded protein is CAREKVSGANVLTF. The V gene is TRBV2, the J gene TRBJ2-6, with unresolved D. Germline-derived CDR1 and CDR2 are SNHLY and FYNNEI. V lost 9 bases, J lost 0 bases, and 9 bases lay in between. The length of the CDR3 is 14 residues. Full variable domain (rest looked up from reference TRBV2 and TRBJ2-6): EPEVTQTPSHQVTQMGQEVILRCVPISNHLYFYWYRQILGQKVEFLVSFYNNEISEKSEIFDDQFSVERPDGSNFTLKIRSTKLEDSAMYFCAREKVSGANVLTFGAGSRLTVL.